The 29 T cell receptor beta chains in this list originate from one sample, sequenced in a study of blood T cells in healthy people across ages (dated by TCRdb to between 2015 and 2016). Preparation of the library involved 5' RACE. A second PCR of 7 to 11 cycles was performed with a sample-barcoded 5' primer and a J-beta primer mix. The public reads were quality trimmed at Q25 with fastp and then assembled into clones with MiXCR by TCRdb, keeping productive beta chains. Each entry merges the rows of one CDR3 protein and shows their most common DNA and genes. Within this sample are some 1,800,000 distinct CDR3 sequences, with about two fifths of them counted one time only. The ten largest clones add up to under 25% of the sample. The sequencing input was blood. These receptors all come from a human donor in good health.

Only a few counts were recorded for this clonotype. This sequence joins TRBV20-1 and TRBJ1-2; D call uncertain. Trimming cost V 1 base and J 5 bases, with 11 bases left between them. From germline, CDR1 is DFQATT and CDR2 SNEGSKA (reference sequence). The CDR3 length is 13 residues. The CDR3: CSARAVGKYGYTF. CDR3 DNA sequence: TGCAGTGCTAGAGCGGTGGGGAAGTATGGCTACACCTTC.

This clonotype was counted between two and nine times. The chain uses TRBV5-5 and TRBJ2-3; no clear D. Germline V CDR1 and CDR2: SGHKS, YYEKEE (reference sequence). V dropped 0 bases and J dropped 6 bases, with 14 bases sitting between them. There are 15 residues in the CDR3. Here the CDR3 reads CASSLGQPTVDTQYF. DNA for the CDR3: TGTGCCAGCAGCTTGGGACAACCTACCGTGGATACGCAGTATTTT. Complete variable domain (other parts from reference TRBV5-5 and TRBJ2-3): DAGVTQSPTHLIKTRGQQVTLRCSPISGHKSVSWYQQVLGQGPQFIFQYYEKEERGRGNFPDRFSARQFPNYSSELNVNALLLGDSALYLCASSLGQPTVDTQYFGPGTRLTVL.

V is TRBV20-1 and J is TRBJ2-1, with 8 bases that match TRBD2. The CDR3 is made up of 15 amino acids. The germline V gene encodes CDR1 DFQATT and CDR2 SNEGSKA (reference sequence). V was pared by 5 bases and J by 9 bases, with 15 bases of the junction left unmatched. The CDR3 spells CSAHTSGGISTEQFF. The CDR3 bases are TGCAGTGCTCACACTAGCGGCGGAATCAGCACTGAGCAGTTCTTC.

This clonotype was found a few times. The chain couples TRBV20-1 to TRBJ2-3; possibly TRBD1 or TRBD2 for D (5 bases each). Trimming removed 5 bases at V and 9 bases at J, with 15 bases between. Germline CDR1 is DFQATT and CDR2 is SNEGSKA (reference sequence). The CDR3 loop spans 12 amino acids. DNA for the CDR3: TGCAGTGCTCCGCCTTCTTGGGGGACGCAGTATTTT. Its translation is CSAPPSWGTQYF.

The count of this clonotype is one. This rearrangement joins TRBV3-1 to TRBJ2-3, with TRBD2 identical over 7 bases. The germline V gene encodes CDR1 LGHDT and CDR2 YNNKEL (reference sequence). J was trimmed by 5 bases and V by 4 bases; bases with no gene match: 12. This CDR3 contains 16 residues. CDR3 bases: TGTGCCAGCAGCCCGGTACGGGGGGACCGGGGAGATACGCAGTATTTT. Encoded protein: CASSPVRGDRGDTQYF.

The rearrangement joins TRBV11-2 to TRBJ1-1; 7 bases are shared with TRBD1. Germline CDR1 and CDR2: SGHAT and FQNNGV. The CDR3 sequence is 14 residues long. Trimming removed 7 bases from V and 12 bases from J; junction bases left unmatched: 17. CDR3 in amino acids: CASTPGRTRGMTFF. The DNA for the CDR3 is TGTGCCAGCACCCCCGGGAGGACCAGGGGGATGACTTTCTTT.

This clonotype was recorded many times. This sequence joins TRBV11-1 and TRBJ2-1; 11 nucleotides match TRBD1. Trimming took 7 bases from V and 3 from J; bases not matched to a gene: 17. Germline loops: CDR1 SGHAT, CDR2 FQDESV (reference sequence). The CDR3 has 19 amino acids. The CDR3 region has the DNA TGTGCCAGCATTGAAGGACAGGGGGCCCCTTGGGGTGACTACAATGAGCAGTTCTTC. Protein product: CASIEGQGAPWGDYNEQFF.

The rearrangement uses TRBV5-1 and TRBJ1-1; 9 bases are shared with TRBD1. The germline gives CDR1 SGHRS, CDR2 YFSETQ. V dropped 3 bases and J dropped 1; count of bases not matched to a gene: 7. The CDR3 sequence is 16 residues long. As DNA, the CDR3 is TGCGCCAGCAGCTGGACAGGGGACGTTAGGAACACTGAAGCTTTCTTT. Translating gives CASSWTGDVRNTEAFF.

The chain combines TRBV20-1 with TRBJ2-4; D is unclear. This CDR3 comprises 12 residues. V dropped 4 bases and J dropped 9 bases, with 13 bases sitting between them. In germline, CDR1 is DFQATT, CDR2 SNEGSKA (reference sequence). CDR3 region: CSAMVRTGIQYF. The CDR3 DNA is TGCAGTGCTATGGTCAGAACGGGCATTCAGTACTTC.

This clonotype was seen a few times. This rearrangement joins TRBV15 to TRBJ2-3, with D maybe TRBD1 (6 bases). Germline V gene data show CDR1 as LNHNV and CDR2 as YYDKDF (reference sequence). The CDR3 sequence is 15 residues long. The V end lost 4 bases, the J end lost 1 base, and 12 bases lay between the germline ends. CDR3 in amino acids: CATSTRSGGTDTQYF. CDR3 sequence (DNA): TGTGCCACCAGCACCCGTTCAGGGGGCACAGATACGCAGTATTTT.

The chain couples TRBV29-1 to TRBJ1-4, with D uncertain. The CDR3 consists of 14 residues. Trimming cost V 4 bases and J 0 bases, with 9 bases left between them. Germline values: CDR1 SQVTM, CDR2 ANQGSEA. The CDR3 spells CSVGGRTTNEKLFF. Here the CDR3 DNA reads TGCAGCGTTGGAGGCCGCACAACTAATGAAAAACTGTTTTTT.

This clonotype was counted between two and nine times. This chain connects TRBV20-1 to TRBJ1-2; possible D gene TRBD1, 6 bases. Germline loops: CDR1 DFQATT, CDR2 SNEGSKA (reference sequence). Between the trimmed V and J ends, which lost 0 bases and 1 base, there was a span of 12 bases. This CDR3 spans 15 amino acids. The CDR3 coding sequence is TGCAGTGCTAGAGATTGGGGGGGCAGTAACTATGGCTACACCTTC. Protein sequence: CSARDWGGSNYGYTF.

The rearrangement uses TRBV12-3 or TRBV12-4 and TRBJ1-1; 7 nucleotides line up with TRBD1. The V segment lost 8 bases and the J segment 0 bases; nucleotides outside the gene matches: 3. The CDR3 loop spans 13 amino acids. CDR3 DNA: TGTGCCAGCCAGGGGGTTATGAACACTGAAGCTTTCTTT. It encodes CASQGVMNTEAFF.

The sample holds a few counts of this clonotype. The rearrangement links TRBV10-3 to TRBJ1-2, with a tentative D call TRBD1 (5 bases). The V end was cut by 10 bases, the J end by 8 bases, with 17 bases between. The CDR3 has 12 amino acids. From germline, CDR1 is ENHRY and CDR2 SYGVKD. The CDR3 sequence is CATTSGEGGYTF. The DNA of the CDR3 is TGTGCCACAACCTCAGGCGAGGGGGGCTACACCTTC.

This clonotype has just a few counts. V is TRBV7-2 and J is TRBJ2-5, with D possibly TRBD2 on 5 matching bases. The CDR3 runs 14 residues. Between the trimmed V and J ends, which lost 4 bases and 4 bases, there was a span of 13 bases. The germline V gene has CDR1 SGHTA and CDR2 FQGNSA. This CDR3 is CASSSDREGETQYF. Here the CDR3 DNA reads TGTGCCAGCAGCTCGGACCGGGAAGGAGAGACCCAGTACTTC.

This clonotype was detected a few times. The rearrangement joins TRBV20-1 to TRBJ2-5; either TRBD1 or TRBD2 may fit D (5 bases each). The ends were cut back, 2 bases at V and 5 bases at J, with 12 bases in the middle. CDR3 size: 13 residues. Germline V gene data show CDR1 as DFQATT and CDR2 as SNEGSKA (reference sequence). The CDR3 DNA reads TGCAGTGCTAGATCGGGGCTTCATGAGACCCAGTACTTC. As protein: CSARSGLHETQYF.

The chain combines TRBV27 with TRBJ2-5, with D possibly being TRBD1 or TRBD2 (5 bases each). Matching the DNA end better, TRBJ2-7 makes the J call doubtful. There are 12 residues in the CDR3. From germline, CDR1 is MNHEY and CDR2 SMNVEV (reference sequence). For the CDR3, the DNA is TGTGCCAGCGGGGGAACCGGGGTCGAGCAGTACTTC. Its protein is CASGGTGVEQYF.

The J gene is TRBJ2-7, the V gene TRBV7-9; TRBD1 aligns across 8 bases. This CDR3 has 15 residues. V lost 5 bases to trimming and J lost 6 bases; unmatched junction nucleotides: 12. CDR1 is SEHNR, CDR2 FQNEAQ, per germline (reference sequence). The CDR3 loop reads CASSQWTGRLREQYF. The CDR3, as DNA: TGTGCCAGCAGCCAATGGACAGGGAGATTACGCGAGCAGTACTTC.

Concerning this clonotype: A much bigger clone sits one base away, suggesting this may be a read error. This chain joins TRBV10-3 and TRBJ2-5; no reliable D call. The better agreement between TRBJ2-7 and the DNA end casts doubt on the J call. Germline V gene sequence: CDR1 ENHRY, CDR2 SYGVKD. This CDR3 is built from 11 residues. The CDR3 sequence is CATSVRDEQYF. The CDR3 bases are TGTGCCACCAGTGTAAGGGACGAGCAGTACTTC.

The chain carries TRBV27 and TRBJ2-5; TRBD2 matches at 10 bases. The CDR3 sequence is 15 residues long. CDR1 and CDR2 (germline): MNHEY, SMNVEV (reference sequence). Germline trimming cut 3 bases from V and 11 bases from J; bases unmatched to any gene: 12. The CDR3 bases are TGTGCCAGCAGTTTGAGCGGGGGGGCCTCTTTTGAGCAGTACTTC. It codes for CASSLSGGASFEQYF.

This clonotype occurred a few times. This chain uses TRBV10-3 with TRBJ1-6, with 12 nucleotides matching TRBD1. The CDR3 runs 17 residues. The germline gives CDR1 ENHRY, CDR2 SYGVKD. V shed 2 bases, J shed 8 bases, and the junction held 7 bases outside the gene matches. The CDR3: CAISEQGTGGDDSPLHF. The CDR3 DNA reads as TGTGCCATCAGTGAGCAGGGGACAGGGGGCGACGATTCACCCCTCCACTTT.

This clonotype was found a few times. V usage is TRBV6-6 and J usage is TRBJ2-5; 10 positions match TRBD2. V was pared by 2 bases and J by 5 bases, with 11 bases of the junction left unmatched. The CDR3 is 17 amino acids. Looked up from germline, CDR1 is MNHNY and CDR2 is SVGAGI (reference sequence). The CDR3 nucleotides read TGTGCCAGCAGTTACGAAAGCGGGGGGGCATCCTGGGAGACCCAGTACTTC. As protein: CASSYESGGASWETQYF.

This chain uses TRBV5-5 with TRBJ2-2; D is uncertain. This CDR3 has 13 amino acids. CDR1 is SGHKS, CDR2 YYEKEE, per germline (reference sequence). The ends were cut back, 4 bases at V and 10 bases at J, with 14 bases in the middle. The CDR3 nucleotides are TGTGCCAGCAGCAATGAAGTTCGTAAGGAGCTGTTTTTT. This gives the protein CASSNEVRKELFF.

J is TRBJ1-4 and V is TRBV12-3 or TRBV12-4; TRBD1 aligns across 8 bases. This CDR3 region has 15 residues. V shed 6 bases and J 5 bases; nucleotides not matched to a gene: 8. The CDR3: CASRAPGQANEKLFF. CDR3 nucleotide sequence: TGTGCCAGCAGGGCACCGGGACAGGCCAATGAAAAACTGTTTTTT.

In this sample, this clonotype turned up a few times. The chain employs TRBV2 and TRBJ2-4; weak D call: TRBD1 (5 bases). Trimming removed 0 bases at V and 8 bases at J, with 20 bases between. Germline CDR1 and CDR2: SNHLY and FYNNEI. The CDR3 has 17 residues. The DNA for the CDR3 is TGTGCCAGCAGTGAAGCGTTCGTTGAGCAGGGAAAGGACATTCAGTACTTC. It specifies CASSEAFVEQGKDIQYF.

The chain is built from TRBV4-3 and TRBJ2-7; 10 positions match TRBD2. Looked up from germline, CDR1 is LGHNA and CDR2 is YSLEER. This CDR3 is built from 16 residues. Trimming removed 4 bases from V and 2 bases from J; junction bases left unmatched: 8. DNA of the CDR3: TGCGCCAGCAGCCTCACCCTAGCGGGGGCCCCCTACGAGCAGTACTTC. Translated: CASSLTLAGAPYEQYF.

This clonotype was picked up a small number of times. The CDR3 DNA is TGTGCCACCACATCAGACGACAGGTTCTATGGCTACACCTTC. Translating it yields CATTSDDRFYGYTF. V and J are TRBV6-1 and TRBJ1-2; D may be TRBD1 (6 bases). CDR1 is MNHNS and CDR2 is SASEGT in the germline V gene. V lost 10 bases and J 4 bases, leaving 19 bases between the germline ends. This CDR3 is 14 amino acids long.

This clonotype has a handful of counts. The chain couples TRBV10-3 to TRBJ2-7; D not certain. Germline CDR1 and CDR2: ENHRY and SYGVKD. V dropped 6 bases and J dropped 3 bases, with 12 bases sitting between them. The CDR3 length is 13 residues. Written as DNA, the CDR3 is TGTGCCATCAGAAGGACGGGCGGCTACGAGCAGTACTTC. Protein sequence: CAIRRTGGYEQYF.

Points on this clonotype: At one of its ends the junction is not consistent with the germline gene, which may arise from a read error. The chain recombines TRBV7-2 with TRBJ2-7; 7 nucleotides match TRBD2. This CDR3 is 15 amino acids long. Germline V gene lookup returns CDR1 SGHTA and CDR2 FQGNSA. CDR3 amino acids: CVSEGGPGGFYEQYF. DNA of the CDR3: TGTGTCAGCGAGGGAGGACCGGGGGGATTTTACGAGCAGTACTTC.